This T cell receptor beta chain stems from a study of CXCR3-negative and CXCR3-positive naive CD8 T cells. Whole-study context: The libraries together contributed about 135 million TRB reads, each supplying about 1.5 +/- 0.3 million.

Worth noting for this clonotype: No antigen is known for it.

Findings of the study overall: Naive subsets did not differ in surface CD5, and TRB CDR3 properties served to infer TCR strength. CXCR3 expression dropped partially after cryopreservation, and most assays relied on fresh PBMCs. Memory, not naive, CXCR3-negative and CXCR3-positive cells differed in TRBV-TRBJ usage.

All TRB cDNA libraries came from 5' RACE performed with UMI labels. TCRdb reprocessed the 5' RACE reads, keeping one entry per CDR3 protein, no DNA. The table lists more than 6,000 distinct CDR3 sequences. Per the germline V gene, CDR1 is ENHRY and CDR2 is SYGVKD. CDR3 length equals 14 residues. Sequencing was performed on naive CXCR3- CD8+ T cells from blood. Subset of the sample: CD45RO-CCR7+CD27+CD95- naive CD8+ T cells lacking CXCR3 (TNR3-). The chain recombines TRBV10-3 with TRBJ2-5; TCRdb outputs TRBD2, but without DNA this stays unchecked. This TCR was recovered from a human donor in good health. Some clones in this sample may be carry-over from other donors' samples. CDR3 protein: CAISESPSPETQYF.